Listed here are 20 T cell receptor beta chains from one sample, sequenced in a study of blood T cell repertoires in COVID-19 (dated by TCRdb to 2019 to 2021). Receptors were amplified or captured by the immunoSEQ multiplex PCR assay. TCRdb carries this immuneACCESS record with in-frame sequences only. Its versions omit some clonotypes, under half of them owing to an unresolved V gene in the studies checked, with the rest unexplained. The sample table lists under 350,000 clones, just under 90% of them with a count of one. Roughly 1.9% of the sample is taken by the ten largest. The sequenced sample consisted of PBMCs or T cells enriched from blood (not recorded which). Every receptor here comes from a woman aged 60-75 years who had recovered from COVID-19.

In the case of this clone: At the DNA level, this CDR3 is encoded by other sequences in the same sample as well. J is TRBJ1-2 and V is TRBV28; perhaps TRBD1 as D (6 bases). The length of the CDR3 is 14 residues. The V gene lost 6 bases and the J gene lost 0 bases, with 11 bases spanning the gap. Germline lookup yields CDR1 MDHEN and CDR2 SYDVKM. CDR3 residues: CASSARTANYGYTF. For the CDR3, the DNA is TGTGCCAGCAGCGCTAGGACAGCTAACTATGGCTACACCTTC.

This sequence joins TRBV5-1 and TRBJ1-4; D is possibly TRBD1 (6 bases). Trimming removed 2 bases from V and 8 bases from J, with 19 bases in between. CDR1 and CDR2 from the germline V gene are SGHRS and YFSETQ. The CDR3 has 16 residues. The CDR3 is CASSFGTLQSWEKLFF. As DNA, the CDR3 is TGCGCCAGCAGCTTCGGGACACTCCAATCCTGGGAAAAACTGTTTTTT.

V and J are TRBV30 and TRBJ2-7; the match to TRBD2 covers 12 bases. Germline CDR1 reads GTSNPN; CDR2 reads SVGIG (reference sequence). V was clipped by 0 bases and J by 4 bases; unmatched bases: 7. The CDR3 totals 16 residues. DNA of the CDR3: TGTGCCTGGAGTGTACGGCGAACTAGCGGGGGGTACGAGCAGTACTTC. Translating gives CAWSVRRTSGGYEQYF.

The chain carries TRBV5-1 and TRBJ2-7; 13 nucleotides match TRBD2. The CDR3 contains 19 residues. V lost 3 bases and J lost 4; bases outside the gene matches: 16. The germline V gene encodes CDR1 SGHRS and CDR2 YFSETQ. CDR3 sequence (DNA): TGCGCCAGCAGCTCACGGACTAGCGGGAGTCTTCTCTTGATATACGAGCAGTACTTC. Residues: CASSSRTSGSLLLIYEQYF.

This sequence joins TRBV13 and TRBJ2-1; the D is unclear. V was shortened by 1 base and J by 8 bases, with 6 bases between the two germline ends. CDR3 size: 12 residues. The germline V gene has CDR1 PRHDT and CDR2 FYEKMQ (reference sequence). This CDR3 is CASSLVVDEQFF. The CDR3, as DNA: TGTGCCAGCAGCTTAGTAGTCGATGAGCAGTTCTTC.

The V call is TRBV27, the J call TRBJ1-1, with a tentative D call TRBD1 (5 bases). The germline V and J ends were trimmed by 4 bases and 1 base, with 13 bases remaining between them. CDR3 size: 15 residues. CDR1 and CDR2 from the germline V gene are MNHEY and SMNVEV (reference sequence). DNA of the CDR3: TGTGCCAGCAGTTCCACCCGGGGGGGGAACACTGAAGCTTTCTTT. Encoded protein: CASSSTRGGNTEAFF.

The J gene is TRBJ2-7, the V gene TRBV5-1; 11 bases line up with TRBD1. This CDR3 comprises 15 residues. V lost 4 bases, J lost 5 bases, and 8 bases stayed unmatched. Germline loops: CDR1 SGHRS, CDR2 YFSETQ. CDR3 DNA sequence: TGCGCCAGCAGCACCGGACAGGGGGCGCCCCACGAGCAGTACTTC. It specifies CASSTGQGAPHEQYF.

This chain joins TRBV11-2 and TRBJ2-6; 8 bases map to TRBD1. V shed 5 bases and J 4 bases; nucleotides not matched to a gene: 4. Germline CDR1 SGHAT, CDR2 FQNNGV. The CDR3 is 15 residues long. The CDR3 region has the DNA TGTGCCAGCAGCCCCCAGGGGGCGGGGGCCAACGTCCTGACTTTC. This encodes CASSPQGAGANVLTF.

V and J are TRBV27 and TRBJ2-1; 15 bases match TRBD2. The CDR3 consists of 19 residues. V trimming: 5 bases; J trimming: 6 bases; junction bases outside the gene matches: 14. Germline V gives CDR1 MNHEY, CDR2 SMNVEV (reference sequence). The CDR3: CASSPTGLAGGGPLNEQFF. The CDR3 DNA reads TGTGCCAGCAGTCCGACGGGACTAGCGGGAGGCGGGCCCCTCAATGAGCAGTTCTTC.

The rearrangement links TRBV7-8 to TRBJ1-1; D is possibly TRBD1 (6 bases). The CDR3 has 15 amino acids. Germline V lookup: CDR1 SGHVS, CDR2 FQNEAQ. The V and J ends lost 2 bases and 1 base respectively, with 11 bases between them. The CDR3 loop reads CASSLPATGNTEAFF. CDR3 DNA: TGTGCCAGCAGCTTACCCGCGACAGGGAACACTGAAGCTTTCTTT.

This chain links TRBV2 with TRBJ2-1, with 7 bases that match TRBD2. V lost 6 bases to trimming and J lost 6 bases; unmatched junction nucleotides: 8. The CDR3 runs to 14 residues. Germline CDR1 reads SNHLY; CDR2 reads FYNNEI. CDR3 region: CASSGLAGGNEQFF. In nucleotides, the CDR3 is TGTGCCAGCAGCGGGTTAGCGGGTGGCAATGAGCAGTTCTTC.

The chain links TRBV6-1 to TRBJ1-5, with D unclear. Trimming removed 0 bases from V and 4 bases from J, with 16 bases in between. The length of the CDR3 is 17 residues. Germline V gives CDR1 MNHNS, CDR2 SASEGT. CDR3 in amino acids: CASSEAAGAQKNQPQHF. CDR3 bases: TGTGCCAGCAGTGAAGCGGCGGGTGCGCAAAAAAATCAGCCCCAGCATTTT.

As DNA, the CDR3 is TGTGCCACCAGCAGAGGGGGTAGCGGGAGGGCCAAGGATACGCAGTATTTT. Its protein product is CATSRGGSGRAKDTQYF. The chain has TRBV15 and TRBJ2-3; 11 nucleotides align to TRBD2. The germline CDR1 and CDR2 sequences are LNHNV and YYDKDF (reference sequence). Losses at the gene ends were 1 base for V and 6 bases for J; bases not matched to a gene: 9. The CDR3 covers 17 residues.

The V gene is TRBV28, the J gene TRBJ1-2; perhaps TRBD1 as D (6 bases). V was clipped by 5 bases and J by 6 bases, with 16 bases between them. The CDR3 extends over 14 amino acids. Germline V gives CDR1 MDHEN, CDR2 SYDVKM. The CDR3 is CASSLGGGSDGYTF. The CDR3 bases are TGTGCCAGCAGTCTAGGGGGGGGGTCTGATGGCTACACCTTC.

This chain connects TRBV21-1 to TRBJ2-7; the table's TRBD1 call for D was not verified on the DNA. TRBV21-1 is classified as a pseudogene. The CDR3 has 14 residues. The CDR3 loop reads CASKGRGESYEQYF. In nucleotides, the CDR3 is TGTGCCAGCAAGGGCAGGGGGGAATCCTACGAGCAGTACTTC.

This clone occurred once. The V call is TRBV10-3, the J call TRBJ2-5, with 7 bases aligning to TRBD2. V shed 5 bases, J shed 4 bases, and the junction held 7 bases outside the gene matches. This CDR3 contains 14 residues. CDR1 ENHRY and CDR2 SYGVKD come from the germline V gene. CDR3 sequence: CAISREGGRETQYF. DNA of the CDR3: TGTGCCATCAGTAGGGAGGGCGGACGAGAGACCCAGTACTTC.

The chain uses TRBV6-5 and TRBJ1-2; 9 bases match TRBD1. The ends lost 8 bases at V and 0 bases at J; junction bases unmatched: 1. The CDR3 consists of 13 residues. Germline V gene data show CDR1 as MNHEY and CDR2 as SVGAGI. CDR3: CASRQGANYGYTF. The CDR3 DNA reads TGTGCCAGCCGACAGGGGGCTAACTATGGCTACACCTTC.

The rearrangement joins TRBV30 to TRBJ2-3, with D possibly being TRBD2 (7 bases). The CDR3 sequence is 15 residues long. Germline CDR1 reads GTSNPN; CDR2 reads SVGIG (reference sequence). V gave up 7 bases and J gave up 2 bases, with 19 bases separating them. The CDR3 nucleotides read TGTGCCTCAAGGGGGGCGGGGGCCTCCACAGATACGCAGTATTTT. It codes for CASRGAGASTDTQYF.

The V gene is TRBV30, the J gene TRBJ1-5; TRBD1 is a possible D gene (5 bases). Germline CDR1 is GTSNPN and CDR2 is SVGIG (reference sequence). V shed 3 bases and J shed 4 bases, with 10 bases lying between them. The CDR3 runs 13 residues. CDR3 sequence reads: CAWSQGTNQPQHF. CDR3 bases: TGTGCCTGGAGCCAGGGCACTAATCAGCCCCAGCATTTT.

The CDR3 DNA is TGTGCCAGCAGTTTGGGGACAGGCACCCTATGGGGCTACACCTTC. It specifies CASSLGTGTLWGYTF. The J gene is TRBJ1-2, the V gene TRBV28, with 8 positions matching TRBD1. CDR1 MDHEN and CDR2 SYDVKM come from the germline V gene. This CDR3 is 15 amino acids long. Trimming cost V 3 bases and J 8 bases; bases outside gene matches: 11.